In this sample, the clone carrying this TCR beta chain turned up many times. What it binds is not known. TCR beta CDR3 regions were amplified from RNA. RT-PCR in the first round (using the HTBI primer set) targeted the TCR CDR3. Using its own MiXCR run on the multiplex PCR reads, TCRdb lists one record per CDR3 protein. The table lists 360,000 or so distinct CDR3 sequences, around 18% of them singletons. V lost 2 bases and J lost 4, with 14 bases in between. CDR1 and CDR2 from the germline V gene are KGHSH and LQKENI. The CDR3 has 15 amino acids. This sample is part of a study of T cells in Graves' hyperthyroidism and ophthalmopathy. Study-wide results and limits: Blood also contained most expanded thyroid clonotypes above 0.001.

The diagnostic basis comprised clinical symptoms, serum thyroxine and TRAb, thyroid ultrasound and orbital computed tomography. Fresh peripheral blood, 7.5 to 10 ml of it, supplied the PBMCs. Source material: blood. The source of this sequence is a woman aged 40 to 50 with Graves' ophthalmopathy. The chain uses TRBV18 and TRBJ1-1; no firm D call. CDR3 in amino acids: CASSPITERSTEAFF. The CDR3 nucleotides read TGTGCCAGCTCACCAATCACCGAGAGGTCCACTGAAGCTTTCTTT.